One sample yielded the 26 T cell receptor beta chains listed below, sequenced in a study of T cell responses to AZD1222 COVID-19 vaccine. TCRdb's copy holds only in-frame clones and misses some; the assay was immunoSEQ multiplex PCR. The table records some 71,000 clones, roughly 84% of them present only once. The sample was peripheral blood, taken on day 0 of AZD1222 vaccination. These TCRs come from an adult in good health.

The count of this clone is one. This chain joins TRBV19 and TRBJ2-1; 14 bases line up with TRBD2. CDR3 length: 18 amino acids. V was clipped by 3 bases and J by 4 bases; unmatched bases: 8. Germline V CDR1 and CDR2: LNHDA, SQIVND (reference sequence). This chain's CDR3 is CASSIGGTSGGRYNEQFF. In nucleotides, the CDR3 is TGTGCCAGTAGTATCGGGGGGACTAGCGGGGGCCGTTACAATGAGCAGTTCTTC.

The rearrangement uses TRBV28 and TRBJ1-6, with 8 bases that match TRBD1. V shed 5 bases, J shed 0 bases, and the junction held 6 bases outside the gene matches. Germline CDR1 reads MDHEN; CDR2 reads SYDVKM. The CDR3 runs 17 residues. The CDR3 is CASSPGQEASYNSPLHF. In nucleotides, the CDR3 is TGTGCCAGCAGTCCGGGACAGGAAGCCTCCTATAATTCACCCCTCCACTTT.

This chain connects TRBV30 to TRBJ1-1; no firm D call. The V end was cut by 2 bases, the J end by 2 bases, with 9 bases between. In germline, CDR1 is GTSNPN, CDR2 SVGIG (reference sequence). The CDR3 totals 13 residues. CDR3 amino acids: CAWSTLGNTEAFF. CDR3 in DNA: TGTGCCTGGAGTACCCTGGGCAACACTGAAGCTTTCTTT.

The chain recombines TRBV2 with TRBJ2-1, with D perhaps given as TRBD1 or TRBD2 (6 bases each). Trimming cost V 8 bases and J 7 bases, with 15 bases left between them. This CDR3 has 13 residues. Per germline, CDR1 SNHLY and CDR2 FYNNEI. This CDR3 reads CASGGTILNEQFF. In nucleotides, the CDR3 is TGTGCCAGCGGAGGGACAATACTGAATGAGCAGTTCTTC.

The CDR3 spells CAWGGQGPQHF. The CDR3 coding sequence is TGTGCCTGGGGCGGACAAGGGCCCCAGCATTTT. This chain links TRBV30 with TRBJ1-5; D perhaps matches TRBD1 (5 bases). The V end was cut by 5 bases, the J end by 9 bases, with 11 bases between. There are 11 residues in the CDR3. Germline V gives CDR1 GTSNPN, CDR2 SVGIG (reference sequence).

The rearrangement links TRBV2 to TRBJ1-6; D possibly corresponds to TRBD1 (5 bases). The germline V gene has CDR1 SNHLY and CDR2 FYNNEI. The V gene lost 10 bases and the J gene lost 6 bases, with 16 bases spanning the gap. The length of the CDR3 is 14 residues. The CDR3 reads CAIAGTAGNSPLHF. CDR3 in DNA: TGTGCCATCGCCGGGACGGCCGGTAATTCACCCCTCCACTTT. The variable domain in full, completed from reference TRBV2 and TRBJ1-6, reads EPEVTQTPSHQVTQMGQEVILRCVPISNHLYFYWYRQILGQKVEFLVSFYNNEISEKSEIFDDQFSVERPDGSNFTLKIRSTKLEDSAMYFCAIAGTAGNSPLHFGNGTRLTVT.

Here the CDR3 DNA reads TGTGCCAGCTCAGGGATGAGCTCCTATAATTCACCCCTCCACTTT. Protein product: CASSGMSSYNSPLHF. The chain couples TRBV11-2 to TRBJ1-6; D possibly corresponds to TRBD1 (5 bases). V lost 8 bases to trimming and J lost 0 bases, with 11 bases between them. Germline assignment: CDR1 SGHAT and CDR2 FQNNGV. The CDR3 runs 15 residues. Together with reference TRBV11-2 and TRBJ1-6, the CDR3 gives the full variable domain: EAGVAQSPRYKIIEKRQSVAFWCNPISGHATLYWYQQILGQGPKLLIQFQNNGVVDDSQLPKDRFSAERLKGVDSTLKIQPAKLEDSAVYLCASSGMSSYNSPLHFGNGTRLTVT.

This chain joins TRBV2 and TRBJ1-6; 7 bases are a match to TRBD1. Trimming at V came to 6 bases and at J to 0 bases, leaving 8 bases not matched to a gene. CDR1 is SNHLY and CDR2 is FYNNEI in the germline V gene. The CDR3 is 17 amino acids. The CDR3 loop reads CASSPRNRGSYNSPLHF. CDR3 nucleotide sequence: TGTGCCAGCAGCCCGCGGAACAGGGGCTCCTATAATTCACCCCTCCACTTT.

The V call is TRBV24-1, the J call TRBJ2-1, with D possibly being TRBD1 (6 bases). Germline CDR1 reads KGHDR; CDR2 reads SFDVKD. Trimming cost V 7 bases and J 3 bases, with 15 bases left between them. CDR3 size: 15 residues. Written as DNA, the CDR3 is TGTGCCACCAGGGCAGGGGACAAAAGCTACAATGAGCAGTTCTTC. As protein: CATRAGDKSYNEQFF.

CDR3 bases: TGTGCCAGCAGCGTCGGGGAAGAGACCCAGTACTTC. This sequence encodes CASSVGEETQYF. The rearrangement links TRBV2 to TRBJ2-5; the D gene is possibly TRBD2 (5 bases). CDR1 is SNHLY and CDR2 is FYNNEI in the germline V gene. The CDR3 is 12 amino acids. Deletions cut 6 bases from V and 3 bases from J, with 8 bases between.

The chain is built from TRBV28 and TRBJ1-5; 8 positions agree with TRBD1. Germline loops: CDR1 MDHEN, CDR2 SYDVKM. The CDR3 runs to 14 residues. Trimming took 4 bases from V and 1 from J; bases not matched to a gene: 0. CDR3 amino acids: CASSSGGSNQPQHF. CDR3 nucleotides: TGTGCCAGCAGTTCAGGGGGCAGCAATCAGCCCCAGCATTTT.

The chain couples TRBV28 to TRBJ1-1, with D maybe TRBD1 (5 bases). Germline V gene sequence: CDR1 MDHEN, CDR2 SYDVKM. The ends were cut back, 3 bases at V and 4 bases at J, with 9 bases in the middle. The CDR3 is 13 residues long. Here the CDR3 DNA reads TGTGCCAGCAGTTTCCGGGGGGGCACTGAAGCTTTCTTT. Translating gives CASSFRGGTEAFF.

The genes are TRBV11-2 and TRBJ1-5; unclear D gene. This CDR3 spans 13 amino acids. Per the germline V gene, CDR1 is SGHAT and CDR2 is FQNNGV. V was shortened by 5 bases and J by 6 bases, with 11 bases between the two germline ends. Here the CDR3 reads CASSPGVGQPQHF. CDR3 coding DNA: TGTGCCAGCAGCCCCGGGGTCGGTCAGCCCCAGCATTTT.

In this sample, this clone turned up a few times. The rearrangement joins TRBV23-1 to TRBJ1-2; D unclear. TRBV23-1 carries the ORF label, with uncertain function. Trimming took off 3 bases at V and 0 bases at J, with 11 bases between the two ends. CDR3 size: 15 residues. The CDR3 DNA sequence: TGCGCCAGCAGTCACGGTGGTAAAGCTAACTATGGCTACACCTTC. This gives the protein CASSHGGKANYGYTF.

The genes are TRBV6-2 or TRBV6-3 and TRBJ2-7; tentative D call: TRBD1 (6 bases). Germline V gene lookup returns CDR1 MNHEY and CDR2 SVGEGT. Trimming removed 5 bases at V and 4 bases at J, with 18 bases between. CDR3 length: 15 residues. CDR3 sequence reads: CASSTGTPRPYEQYF. CDR3 nucleotides: TGTGCCAGCAGTACCGGGACACCAAGACCTTACGAGCAGTACTTC.

This chain uses TRBV11-2 with TRBJ1-2; D is possibly TRBD1 (5 bases). Trimming stripped 6 bases from V and 8 bases from J, with 16 bases between. This CDR3 has 13 amino acids. From germline, CDR1 is SGHAT and CDR2 FQNNGV. CDR3 loop: CASSSSGGDGYTF. DNA of the CDR3: TGTGCCAGCAGTTCCTCGGGGGGGGACGGCTACACCTTC. Using reference TRBV11-2 and TRBJ1-2 for the parts outside the CDR3, the full variable domain is EAGVAQSPRYKIIEKRQSVAFWCNPISGHATLYWYQQILGQGPKLLIQFQNNGVVDDSQLPKDRFSAERLKGVDSTLKIQPAKLEDSAVYLCASSSSGGDGYTFGSGTRLTVV.

This rearrangement joins TRBV14 to TRBJ1-2; 7 bases match TRBD1. J gave up 2 bases and V 4 bases, and 7 bases lay outside the gene matches. The CDR3 is 15 amino acids. Germline CDR1 and CDR2: SGHDN and FVKESK. In nucleotides, the CDR3 is TGTGCCAGCAGCCGGACGGACAGGTTAAACTATGGCTACACCTTC. It translates to CASSRTDRLNYGYTF.

This chain joins TRBV29-1 and TRBJ2-3, with 10 nucleotides matching TRBD2. The CDR3 contains 13 residues. The germline CDR1 and CDR2 sequences are SQVTM and ANQGSEA. Trimming took 6 bases from V and 9 from J; bases not matched to a gene: 9. CDR3 protein: CSVSGGATETQYF. The CDR3 coding sequence is TGCAGCGTGAGCGGGGGGGCGACGGAGACGCAGTATTTT.

The V call is TRBV28, the J call TRBJ2-3, with 13 bases identical to TRBD2. Per the germline V gene, CDR1 is MDHEN and CDR2 is SYDVKM. V was clipped by 10 bases and J by 6 bases; unmatched bases: 4. The CDR3 extends over 13 amino acids. The CDR3 sequence is CATTSGGGDTQYF. The CDR3 DNA is TGTGCCACCACTAGCGGGGGGGGCGATACGCAGTATTTT.

This sequence joins TRBV5-1 and TRBJ1-4; no clear D gene. CDR1 is SGHRS, CDR2 YFSETQ, per germline. V lost 5 bases, J lost 3 bases, and 14 bases lay in between. This CDR3 contains 15 residues. CDR3 bases: TGCGCCAGCAGGGAGGGCCCGCAGGCTAATGAAAAACTGTTTTTT. Translation: CASREGPQANEKLFF. The full variable domain, in which reference TRBV5-1 and TRBJ1-4 provide the parts outside the CDR3, is KAGVTQTPRYLIKTRGQQVTLSCSPISGHRSVSWYQQTPGQGLQFLFEYFSETQRNKGNFPGRFSGRQFSNSRSEMNVSTLELGDSALYLCASREGPQANEKLFFGSGTQLSVL.

The chain carries TRBV10-3 and TRBJ2-5; TRBD2 aligns across 11 bases. From germline, CDR1 is ENHRY and CDR2 SYGVKD. This CDR3 has 16 residues. For the CDR3, the DNA is TGTGCGATCGCCGCAGGGACTAGCGGACTTCAAGAGACCCAGTACTTC. It encodes CAIAAGTSGLQETQYF.

The chain uses TRBV24-1 and TRBJ1-2; 8 nucleotides align to TRBD1. From germline, CDR1 is KGHDR and CDR2 SFDVKD. CDR3 length equals 14 residues. V lost 4 bases, J lost 8 bases, and 8 bases stayed unmatched. The CDR3 coding sequence is TGTGCCACCAGTGAGCCGACAGGGGATACGGGCTACACCTTC. Residues: CATSEPTGDTGYTF.

The chain uses TRBV6-2 or TRBV6-3 and TRBJ2-2; no definite D call. In germline, CDR1 is MNHEY, CDR2 SVGEGT. V lost 3 bases to trimming and J lost 2 bases, with 10 bases between them. The CDR3 is made up of 15 amino acids. The chain's CDR3 is CASSYDTINTGELFF. CDR3 coding DNA: TGTGCCAGCAGTTATGACACCATAAACACCGGGGAGCTGTTTTTT.

The V call is TRBV3-1 (or the pseudogene TRBV3-2), the J call TRBJ2-5; 10 nucleotides match TRBD2. V dropped 0 bases and J dropped 1; count of bases not matched to a gene: 5. Per germline, CDR1 LGHDT and CDR2 YNNKEL (reference sequence). This CDR3 region has 17 residues. The DNA for the CDR3 is TGTGCCAGCAGCCAAGATAGGCCTAGCGGGAGCCAAGAGACCCAGTACTTC. The encoded protein is CASSQDRPSGSQETQYF.

The rearrangement joins TRBV5-1 to TRBJ1-2, with D perhaps TRBD1 (5 bases). This CDR3 has 15 amino acids. V lost 3 bases and J 4 bases, leaving 16 bases between the germline ends. Germline V lookup: CDR1 SGHRS, CDR2 YFSETQ. CDR3 DNA: TGCGCCAGCAGCTACGCAGGGACCGTCAGCTATGGCTACACCTTC. It yields the protein CASSYAGTVSYGYTF.

The chain carries TRBV7-2 and TRBJ1-3; 9 bases line up with TRBD1. The V gene end was trimmed by 5 bases and the J gene end by 4 bases; junction bases not matched to a gene: 3. Germline CDR1 is SGHTA and CDR2 is FQGNSA. The CDR3 is 14 amino acids. The CDR3: CASSPGTGGNTIYF. CDR3 nucleotide sequence: TGTGCCAGCAGCCCGGGGACAGGGGGAAACACCATATATTTT.